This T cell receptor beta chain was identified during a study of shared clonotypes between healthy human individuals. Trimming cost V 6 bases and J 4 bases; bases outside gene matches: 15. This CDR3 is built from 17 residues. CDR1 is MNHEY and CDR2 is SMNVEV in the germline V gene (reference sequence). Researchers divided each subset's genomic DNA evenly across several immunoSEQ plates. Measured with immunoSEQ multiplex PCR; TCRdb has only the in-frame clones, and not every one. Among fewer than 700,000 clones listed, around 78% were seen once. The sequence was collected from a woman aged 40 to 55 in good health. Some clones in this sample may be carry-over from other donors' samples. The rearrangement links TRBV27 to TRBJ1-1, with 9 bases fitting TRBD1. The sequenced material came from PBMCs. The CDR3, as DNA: TGTGCCAGCAGCCTTCTCGGACAGGGGATTGTCGGCACTGAAGCTTTCTTT. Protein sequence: CASSLLGQGIVGTEAFF.